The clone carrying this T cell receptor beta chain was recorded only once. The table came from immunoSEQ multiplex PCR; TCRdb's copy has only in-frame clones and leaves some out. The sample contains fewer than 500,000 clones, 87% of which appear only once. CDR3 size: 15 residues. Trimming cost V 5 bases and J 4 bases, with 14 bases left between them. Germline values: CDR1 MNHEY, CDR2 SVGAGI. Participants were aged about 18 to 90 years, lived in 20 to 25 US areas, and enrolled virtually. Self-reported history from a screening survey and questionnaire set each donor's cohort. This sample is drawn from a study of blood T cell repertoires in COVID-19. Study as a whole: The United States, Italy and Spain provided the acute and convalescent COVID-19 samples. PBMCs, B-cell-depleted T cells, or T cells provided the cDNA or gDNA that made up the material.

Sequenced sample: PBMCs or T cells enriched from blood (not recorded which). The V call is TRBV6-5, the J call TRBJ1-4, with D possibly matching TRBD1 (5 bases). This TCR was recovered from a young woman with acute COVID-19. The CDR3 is CASSNQGYYNEKLFF. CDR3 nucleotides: TGTGCCAGCAGTAATCAGGGTTATTATAATGAAAAACTGTTTTTT.